The 27 T cell receptor beta chains presented below share a single source sample, sequenced in a study of blood T cells in healthy people across ages. A J-beta primer mix and a sample-barcoded 5' primer were used in a second PCR of about 6 to 12 cycles. TCRdb reprocessed the 5' RACE reads with MiXCR, giving one entry per CDR3 protein. The table records about 1.8 million distinct CDR3 sequences, around half of them present only once. Input material: blood. The source of these receptors is a middle-aged woman in good health.

CDR3 in amino acids: CSAREGQILNTEAFF. For the CDR3, the DNA is TGCAGTGCTAGAGAGGGACAGATATTGAACACTGAAGCTTTCTTT. The chain uses TRBV20-1 and TRBJ1-1, with 7 bases fitting TRBD1. J lost 0 bases, V lost 0 bases, and 4 bases had no gene match. The V gene's germline CDR1 is DFQATT and CDR2 SNEGSKA (reference sequence). The CDR3 sequence is 15 residues long.

V gene TRBV6-5 combines with J gene TRBJ1-2; D gene ambiguous. This CDR3 spans 15 amino acids. Trimming stripped 5 bases from V and 0 bases from J, with 13 bases between. CDR1 and CDR2 (germline): MNHEY, SVGAGI. CDR3 bases: TGTGCCAGCAGTGTCCTCGGGGAACCTAACTATGGCTACACCTTC. Its protein is CASSVLGEPNYGYTF.

V gene TRBV7-2 combines with J gene TRBJ2-1; no reliable D call. V gave up 5 bases and J gave up 12 bases, with 17 bases separating them. Germline V gene data show CDR1 as SGHTA and CDR2 as FQGNSA. The CDR3 is 13 residues long. The CDR3 DNA sequence: TGTGCCAGCAGCGCGACTGGGCCGGTAGGGCAGTTCTTC. It is translated as CASSATGPVGQFF. Supplemented by reference TRBV7-2 and TRBJ2-1, the full variable domain reads GAGVSQSPSNKVTEKGKDVELRCDPISGHTALYWYRQSLGQGLEFLIYFQGNSAPDKSGLPSDRFSAERTGGSVSTLTIQRTQQEDSAVYLCASSATGPVGQFFGPGTRLTVL.

The rearrangement uses TRBV20-1 and TRBJ2-1; 7 nucleotides agree with TRBD2. The CDR3 is made up of 14 amino acids. CDR1 is DFQATT and CDR2 is SNEGSKA in the germline V gene (reference sequence). Germline trimming cut 1 base from V and 10 bases from J; bases unmatched to any gene: 10. The CDR3 here is CSARVPSGRTEQFF. In DNA form, the CDR3 reads TGCAGTGCTAGAGTTCCTAGCGGCCGGACGGAGCAGTTCTTC.

The chain uses TRBV7-2 and TRBJ2-5; 7 positions agree with TRBD1. Germline loops: CDR1 SGHTA, CDR2 FQGNSA. The length of the CDR3 is 16 residues. Trimming removed 1 base from V and 5 bases from J; junction bases left unmatched: 10. The CDR3 nucleotides are TGTGCCAGCAGCTTAGATGCAAACAGGGGTCAGGAGACCCAGTACTTC. Translating gives CASSLDANRGQETQYF.

This clonotype was counted ten times or more. The rearrangement uses TRBV24-1 and TRBJ2-5, with 9 bases that match TRBD1. CDR3 length: 17 residues. With 3 bases clipped from V and 4 bases from J, the junction kept 11 bases outside the gene matches. CDR1 KGHDR and CDR2 SFDVKD come from the germline V gene. The CDR3 nucleotides are TGTGCCACCAGTGATCCTATTCCGGGACAGGGAGGAGAGACCCAGTACTTC. Its protein is CATSDPIPGQGGETQYF.

A note on this clonotype: Its ends do not fully match the called genes, so a read error is possible. This chain links TRBV4-2 with TRBJ1-2; D remains ambiguous. CDR3 length: 14 amino acids. CDR1 and CDR2 from the germline V gene are LGHNA and YNFKEQ. CDR3 region: CASSQEKGFGGYTF. The CDR3 DNA follows: TGTGCCAGCAGTCAAGAAAAAGGGTTCGGTGGCTACACCTTC.

The rearrangement uses TRBV6-5 and TRBJ2-4; TRBD2 might be the D (6 bases). The CDR3 runs to 14 residues. With 5 bases removed from V and 5 bases from J, the gap between germline ends came to 13 bases. Germline V gene lookup returns CDR1 MNHEY and CDR2 SVGAGI. The CDR3 sequence is CASSRGGVENIQYF. The DNA for the CDR3 is TGTGCCAGCAGTCGAGGAGGGGTGGAAAACATTCAGTACTTC.

V usage is TRBV10-1 and J usage is TRBJ2-4; possibly TRBD1 for D (6 bases). The closer fit of TRBJ2-5 to the DNA end suggests the J call may be wrong. The CDR3 loop spans 14 amino acids. Germline V lookup: CDR1 WNHNN, CDR2 SYGVQD (reference sequence). CDR3 coding DNA: TGCGCCAGCAGTGAGTCTCCAGGGGAAGAGACCCAGTACTTC. The encoded protein is CASSESPGEETQYF.

This chain uses TRBV5-1 with TRBJ1-6, with D maybe TRBD1 (5 bases). CDR1 and CDR2 from the germline V gene are SGHRS and YFSETQ. This CDR3 contains 14 residues. This chain's CDR3 is CASSPAREVAPLHF. The CDR3, as DNA: TGCGCTAGCTCCCCGGCCAGGGAGGTTGCACCCCTCCACTTT.

This clonotype was seen only a few times. The CDR3 spells CATLRGTSTDTQYF. DNA for the CDR3: TGTGCCACCCTTAGAGGGACTAGCACAGATACGCAGTATTTT. The V gene is TRBV12-3 or TRBV12-4, the J gene TRBJ2-3; D possibly corresponds to TRBD2 (6 bases). Trimming shortened V by 10 bases and J by 0 bases, and 14 bases separated the two germline ends. The CDR3 loop spans 14 amino acids.

The chain couples TRBV20-1 to TRBJ2-1; 7 bases match TRBD2. Germline-derived CDR1 and CDR2 are DFQATT and SNEGSKA (reference sequence). V trimming: 5 bases; J trimming: 13 bases; junction bases outside the gene matches: 14. The CDR3 sequence is 13 residues long. CDR3 DNA sequence: TGCAGTGCTGCCCTAAGCGGGGTGGAGACCCAGTTCTTC. Translating gives CSAALSGVETQFF.

This chain uses TRBV6-6 with TRBJ1-2; the D is unclear. The CDR3 runs 13 residues. Trimming cost V 0 bases and J 4 bases, with 6 bases left between them. CDR1 MNHNY and CDR2 SVGAGI come from the germline V gene (reference sequence). The CDR3 DNA reads as TGTGCCAGCAGTTACTCCCTCAGCTATGGCTACACCTTC. This sequence encodes CASSYSLSYGYTF.

The rearrangement uses TRBV2 and TRBJ2-3, with D possibly matching TRBD1 (5 bases). This CDR3 comprises 13 residues. V gave up 2 bases and J gave up 6 bases, with 9 bases separating them. Germline V gene sequence: CDR1 SNHLY, CDR2 FYNNEI. The CDR3 DNA is TGTGCCAGCAGTGAATCCAGGGTGGATACGCAGTATTTT. The encoded protein is CASSESRVDTQYF. The complete variable domain, with remaining parts taken from reference TRBV2 and TRBJ2-3, reads EPEVTQTPSHQVTQMGQEVILRCVPISNHLYFYWYRQILGQKVEFLVSFYNNEISEKSEIFDDQFSVERPDGSNFTLKIRSTKLEDSAMYFCASSESRVDTQYFGPGTRLTVL.

The chain recombines TRBV28 with TRBJ2-7; no definite D call. Trimming took off 4 bases at V and 0 bases at J, with 7 bases between the two ends. The CDR3 totals 13 residues. The V gene's germline CDR1 is MDHEN and CDR2 SYDVKM. CDR3 sequence reads: CASSWRDSYEQYF. The CDR3 region has the DNA TGTGCCAGCAGTTGGAGAGACTCCTACGAGCAGTACTTC.

The rearrangement joins TRBV5-4 to TRBJ2-4; 7 nucleotides match TRBD1. In germline, CDR1 is SGHNT, CDR2 YYREEE (reference sequence). CDR3 length equals 13 residues. Losses at the gene ends were 0 bases for V and 10 bases for J; bases not matched to a gene: 4. The CDR3 DNA follows: TGTGCCAGCAGCTTGGCCGGGACAGAAATTCAGTACTTC. It specifies CASSLAGTEIQYF.

V and J are TRBV6-1 and TRBJ2-7; no clear D gene. The CDR3 contains 15 residues. V gave up 1 base and J gave up 4 bases, with 14 bases separating them. Germline CDR1 MNHNS, CDR2 SASEGT. CDR3 nucleotide sequence: TGTGCCAGCAGTGAAGAGTACGGTACGGGTTACGAGCAGTACTTC. Translating it yields CASSEEYGTGYEQYF.

V is TRBV12-3 or TRBV12-4 and J is TRBJ2-5, with 10 bases that match TRBD2. Losses at the gene ends were 1 base for V and 0 bases for J; bases not matched to a gene: 5. The CDR3 runs to 17 residues. In DNA, the CDR3 is TGTGCCAGCAGTTTAGGGCTAGCGGGGGAGTACCAAGAGACCCAGTACTTC. Its protein is CASSLGLAGEYQETQYF.

V is TRBV20-1 and J is TRBJ1-2, with D maybe TRBD1 (6 bases). V lost 0 bases, J lost 1 base, and 15 bases lay in between. Germline CDR1 DFQATT, CDR2 SNEGSKA (reference sequence). This CDR3 contains 16 residues. The CDR3, as DNA: TGCAGTGCTAGAGATTTGGACAGAGCCATTAACTATGGCTACACCTTC. Residues: CSARDLDRAINYGYTF.

CDR3 residues: CSAPPGGGGFWETQYF. The CDR3 DNA reads TGCAGTGCCCCCCCAGGAGGTGGGGGGTTTTGGGAGACCCAGTACTTC. The J gene is TRBJ2-5, the V gene TRBV20-1; D perhaps matches TRBD2 (6 bases). Trimming removed 6 bases at V and 5 bases at J, with 25 bases between. The germline gives CDR1 DFQATT, CDR2 SNEGSKA (reference sequence). This CDR3 is 16 amino acids long.

This chain joins TRBV7-9 and TRBJ2-2; D gene unclear. V was pared by 7 bases and J by 3 bases, with 9 bases between. The length of the CDR3 is 13 residues. From germline, CDR1 is SEHNR and CDR2 FQNEAQ (reference sequence). This CDR3 reads CASKPSHTGELFF. CDR3 sequence (DNA): TGTGCCAGCAAACCAAGTCACACCGGGGAGCTGTTTTTT.

The gene calls are TRBV7-8 and TRBJ2-7; D not certain. This CDR3 region has 13 residues. Germline values: CDR1 SGHVS, CDR2 FQNEAQ. The V end lost 3 bases, the J end lost 2 bases, and 8 bases lay between the germline ends. CDR3 residues: CASSFGRPYEQYF. The CDR3 bases are TGTGCCAGCAGCTTTGGCCGGCCCTACGAGCAGTACTTC.

The V and J genes are TRBV5-1 and TRBJ2-3; D not resolved. Trimming stripped 4 bases from V and 7 bases from J, with 13 bases between. Looked up from germline, CDR1 is SGHRS and CDR2 is YFSETQ. This CDR3 is built from 13 residues. The chain's CDR3 is CASSTAVRHTQYF. Here the CDR3 DNA reads TGCGCCAGCAGCACGGCCGTACGGCATACGCAGTATTTT.

To note about this clonotype: One end of the junction is discordant with germline, which a read error may explain. This rearrangement joins TRBV12-3 or TRBV12-4 to TRBJ2-7; D possibly corresponds to TRBD2 (5 bases). CDR3 length equals 15 residues. The CDR3 sequence: CVSSSRRGSSYEQYF. The DNA for the CDR3 is TGTGTCAGCAGCTCCCGACGGGGATCCTCCTACGAGCAGTACTTC.

This chain uses TRBV6-2 or TRBV6-3 with TRBJ2-1; D gene ambiguous. Per the germline V gene, CDR1 is MNHEY and CDR2 is SVGEGT. CDR3 length equals 14 residues. Trimming cost V 4 bases and J 13 bases, with 20 bases left between them. CDR3 region: CASSLRLSAETQFF. The CDR3 DNA reads TGTGCCAGCAGTTTAAGGCTCTCCGCGGAGACCCAGTTCTTC.

The rearrangement links TRBV20-1 to TRBJ2-5; D unresolved. CDR1 is DFQATT and CDR2 is SNEGSKA in the germline V gene (reference sequence). The CDR3 sequence is 13 residues long. Trimming pared 2 bases from V and 11 bases from J, leaving 18 bases between. CDR3 DNA: TGCAGTGCTAGAAGCCCCCAAACCTACTGGCAGTACTTC. Translation: CSARSPQTYWQYF.

The genes are TRBV6-6 and TRBJ2-5; D may be TRBD1 (6 bases). The end of the DNA aligns better with TRBJ2-7, so the J call may be wrong. CDR1 MNHNY and CDR2 SVGAGI come from the germline V gene (reference sequence). This CDR3 contains 15 residues. This CDR3 is CASRTPTGTSYEQYF. The CDR3 nucleotides are TGTGCCAGCAGGACTCCTACCGGGACAAGCTACGAGCAGTACTTC.